This T cell receptor beta chain emerged from a study of blood T cell repertoires in COVID-19. About the research overall: Spain, Italy and the United States supplied samples that represented acute and convalescent COVID-19.

Measured with immunoSEQ multiplex PCR; TCRdb has only the in-frame clones, and not every one. The sample has fewer than 350,000 clones, around 89% seen once; the top ten hold over 4%. V was trimmed by 4 bases and J by 1 base, leaving 12 bases between them. The CDR3 is 14 amino acids. The V gene's germline CDR1 is SGHKS and CDR2 YYEKEE (reference sequence). Participants spanned ages about 18 to 90 years and resided in about two dozen US areas. Participant reports of clinical history set cohort assignment. This TCR was recovered from a woman aged 30 to 39 with acute COVID-19. The chain links TRBV5-5 to TRBJ2-7; unclear D gene. Material for sequencing was PBMCs or T cells enriched from blood (not recorded which). This CDR3 is CASSPLQVSYEQYF. CDR3 nucleotides: TGTGCCAGCAGCCCTCTCCAGGTTTCCTACGAGCAGTACTTC.